This is a list of T cell receptor beta chains from one sample in a study of regulatory T cells in long-lasting Graves disease. TCRdb reprocessed the multiplex PCR reads with MiXCR, giving one entry per CDR3 protein. The table lists about 420,000 distinct CDR3 sequences, about 17% of them singletons. This sample also belongs to another study, concerning T cells in Graves' hyperthyroidism and ophthalmopathy.

The sample consisted of peripheral blood mononuclear cells (PBMCs), taken at new diagnosis, from a patient treated with antithyroid drugs. These receptors were collected from a woman between 18 and 29 years old with Graves disease. CDR3s include the opening cysteine and the closing phenylalanine or tryptophan. A D gene is named only where the DNA matches it firmly. Clone size is shown for a subset of rows, as once, few, many or a class of expanded clone.

D gene	clone size	V gene	J gene	CDR3 protein	CDR3 DNA
NA	NA	TRBV14	TRBJ1-3	CASSRQQGNTIYF	TGTGCCAGCAGCCGGCAACAAGGAAACACCATATATTTT
TRBD1	NA	TRBV7-2	TRBJ2-5	CASSFTRGRETQYF	TGTGCCAGCAGCTTTACTAGGGGGCGGGAGACCCAGTACTTC
NA	few	TRBV19	TRBJ1-4	CASSMEWEKLFF	TGTGCCAGTAGTATGGAGTGGGAAAAACTGTTTTTT
NA	many	TRBV20-1	TRBJ2-5	CSAAGKTRYETQYF	TGCAGTGCTGCGGGAAAGACTAGATATGAGACCCAGTACTTC
NA	many	TRBV18	TRBJ2-2	CASSRTVPGELFF	TGTGCCAGCTCACGGACAGTCCCCGGGGAGCTGTTTTTT
NA	NA	TRBV14	TRBJ2-3	CASSIQMGDTQYF	TGTGCCAGCAGCATCCAGATGGGGGATACGCAGTATTTT
TRBD1	many	TRBV28	TRBJ2-1	CASSVAGQGFYNEQFF	TGTGCCAGCAGTGTAGCGGGACAGGGGTTCTACAATGAGCAGTTCTTC
NA	NA	TRBV19	TRBJ2-1	CASQRVGVGNEQFF	TGTGCCAGCCAACGGGTAGGCGTTGGCAATGAGCAGTTCTTC
NA	many	TRBV20-1	TRBJ1-2	CSAANRDDYGYTF	TGCAGTGCCGCCAACAGGGACGACTATGGCTACACCTTC
NA	NA	TRBV28	TRBJ1-1	CASTLIVRTEAFF	TGTGCCAGCACCCTGATTGTGAGGACTGAAGCTTTCTTT
TRBD2	few	TRBV2	TRBJ2-4	CASSQTRPGLGVPIQYF	TGTGCCAGCAGCCAAACCCGTCCGGGACTAGGGGTGCCTATTCAGTACTTC